This TCR beta chain comes out of a study of blood T cells in healthy people across ages. CDR1 is KGHDR and CDR2 is SFDVKD in the germline V gene. CDR3 length equals 15 residues. To note about this clonotype: A read error may account for a junction end that differs from germline.

With a J-beta primer mix and a sample-barcoded 5' primer, a second PCR ran roughly 6 to 11 cycles. TCRdb fed the 5' RACE reads into MiXCR, producing one record per CDR3 protein. This repertoire shows 1.5 million to 2 million distinct CDR3 sequences, approximately 39% found once; its top ten account for 20% to 25%. The TCR comes from a human donor in good health. This chain uses TRBV24-1 with TRBJ2-7; TRBD1 aligns across 8 bases. The sample taken for sequencing was blood. The CDR3 protein is CATSDPRDRTYEQYF. Written as DNA, the CDR3 is TGCGCCACCAGTGATCCCCGGGACAGGACCTACGAGCAGTACTTC.